This paragraph reports one T cell receptor beta chain. Antigen unknown. Looked up from germline, CDR1 is SGDLS and CDR2 is YYNGEE. V lost 2 bases and J lost 2; bases outside the gene matches: 8. This CDR3 has 16 residues. The data derive from a study of cytomegalovirus exposure and HLA in healthy donors. Across the study: Out of approximately 170 million T cells, an earlier analysis found about 120 million unique TCR beta sequences in total. Notes on the study in general: Some V segments could not be told apart, so they were left out, TRBV6-2 and TRBV6-3 among them.

Donors were nominally healthy when sampled, though unrecorded immune exposures were likely. The PCR was carried out with 60 Vbeta primers and 13 Jbeta primers. Original methodology: An analysis performed later counted 60 million to 90 million unique TCR beta chains (roughly 10 million of them shared). Generated by immunoSEQ multiplex PCR, the TCRdb table keeps only in-frame clones and is missing some. V, J and clone size were drawn from that table, and D and trimming were deduced from the DNA. The data contain around 130,000 clones, 80% of them singletons. Input material: PBMCs. The chain links TRBV9 to TRBJ2-3; 7 bases fit TRBD2. This TCR was recovered from a woman aged 40 to 50 in good health and CMV-seronegative. The CDR3 sequence: CASSVEGTIHTDTQYF. The CDR3 DNA sequence: TGTGCCAGCAGCGTGGAGGGGACTATACACACAGATACGCAGTATTTT.